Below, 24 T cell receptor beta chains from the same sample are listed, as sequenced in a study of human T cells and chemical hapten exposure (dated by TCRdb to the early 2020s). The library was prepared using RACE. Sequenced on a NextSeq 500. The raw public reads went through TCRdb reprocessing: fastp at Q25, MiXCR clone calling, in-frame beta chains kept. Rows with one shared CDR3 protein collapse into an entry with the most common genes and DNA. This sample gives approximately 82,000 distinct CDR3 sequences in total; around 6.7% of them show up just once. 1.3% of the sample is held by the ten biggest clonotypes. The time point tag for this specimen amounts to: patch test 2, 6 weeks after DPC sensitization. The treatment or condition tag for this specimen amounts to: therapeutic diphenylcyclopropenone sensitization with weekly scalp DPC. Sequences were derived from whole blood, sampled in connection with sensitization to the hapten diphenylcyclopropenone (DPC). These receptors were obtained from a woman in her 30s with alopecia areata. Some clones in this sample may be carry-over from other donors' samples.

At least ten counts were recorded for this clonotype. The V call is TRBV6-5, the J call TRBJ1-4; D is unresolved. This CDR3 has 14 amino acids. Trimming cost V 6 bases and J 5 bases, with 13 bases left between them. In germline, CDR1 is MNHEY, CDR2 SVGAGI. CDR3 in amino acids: CASSPRSANEKLFF. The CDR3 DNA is TGTGCCAGCAGCCCACGCTCTGCGAATGAAAAACTGTTTTTT.

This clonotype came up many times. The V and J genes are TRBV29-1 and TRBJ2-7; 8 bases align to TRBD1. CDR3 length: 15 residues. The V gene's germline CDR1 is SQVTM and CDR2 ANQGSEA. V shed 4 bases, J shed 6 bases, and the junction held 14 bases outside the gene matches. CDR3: CSVATSDRVRGEQYF. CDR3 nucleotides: TGCAGCGTTGCTACCTCGGACAGGGTAAGGGGCGAGCAGTACTTC.

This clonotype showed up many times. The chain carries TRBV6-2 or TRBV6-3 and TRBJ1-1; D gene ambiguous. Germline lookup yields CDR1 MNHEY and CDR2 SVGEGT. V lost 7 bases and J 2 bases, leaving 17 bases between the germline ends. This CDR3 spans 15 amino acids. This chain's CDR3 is CASTTRGLINTEAFF. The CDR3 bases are TGTGCCAGCACCACACGTGGTCTGATAAACACTGAAGCTTTCTTT.

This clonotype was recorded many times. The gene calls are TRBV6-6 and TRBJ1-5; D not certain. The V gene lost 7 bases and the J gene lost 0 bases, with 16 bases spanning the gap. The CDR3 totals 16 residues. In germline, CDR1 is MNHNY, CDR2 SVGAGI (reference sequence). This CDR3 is CASTDPPLDSNQPQHF. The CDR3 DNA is TGTGCCAGCACCGATCCTCCCCTAGATAGCAATCAGCCCCAGCATTTT.

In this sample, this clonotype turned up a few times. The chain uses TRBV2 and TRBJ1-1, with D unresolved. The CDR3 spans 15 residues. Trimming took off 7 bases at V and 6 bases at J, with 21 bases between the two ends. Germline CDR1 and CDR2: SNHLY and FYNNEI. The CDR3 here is CASTPDGSRRPEAFF. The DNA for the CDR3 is TGTGCCAGCACCCCTGACGGGTCAAGAAGACCTGAAGCTTTCTTT.

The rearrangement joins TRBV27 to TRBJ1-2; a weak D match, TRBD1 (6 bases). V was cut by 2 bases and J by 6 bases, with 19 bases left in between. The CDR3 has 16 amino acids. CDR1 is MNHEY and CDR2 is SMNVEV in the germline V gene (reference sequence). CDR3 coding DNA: TGTGCCAGCAGTTTAGCTCCCCAGGGGAGCGATCATGGCTACACCTTC. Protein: CASSLAPQGSDHGYTF.

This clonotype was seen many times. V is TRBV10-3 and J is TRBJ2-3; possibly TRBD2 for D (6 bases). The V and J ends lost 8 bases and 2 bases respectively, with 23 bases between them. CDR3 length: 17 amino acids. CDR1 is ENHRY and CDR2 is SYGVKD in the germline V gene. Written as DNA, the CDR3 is TGTGCCATCTTAGCGGAGGGCGCCTCAATTAACACAGATACGCAGTATTTT. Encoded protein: CAILAEGASINTDTQYF.

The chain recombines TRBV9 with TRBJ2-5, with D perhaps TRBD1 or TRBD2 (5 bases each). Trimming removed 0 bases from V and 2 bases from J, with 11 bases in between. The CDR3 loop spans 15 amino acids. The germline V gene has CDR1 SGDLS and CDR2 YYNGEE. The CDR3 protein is CASSVAGTVQETQYF. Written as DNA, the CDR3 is TGTGCCAGCAGCGTAGCCGGGACGGTTCAAGAGACCCAGTACTTC.

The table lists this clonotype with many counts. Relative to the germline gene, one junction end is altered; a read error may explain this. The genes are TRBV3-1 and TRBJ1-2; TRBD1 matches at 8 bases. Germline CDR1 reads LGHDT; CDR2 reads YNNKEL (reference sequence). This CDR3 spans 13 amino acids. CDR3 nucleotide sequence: TGTGCCAGCAGCCAAGAACGCCACAGGGGGAAGGCCTTC. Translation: CASSQERHRGKAF.

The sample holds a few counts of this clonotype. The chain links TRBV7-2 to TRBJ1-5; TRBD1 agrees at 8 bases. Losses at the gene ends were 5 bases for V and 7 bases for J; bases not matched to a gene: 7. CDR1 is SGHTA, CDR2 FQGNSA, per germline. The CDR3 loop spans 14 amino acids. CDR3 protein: CASSPRTGPQPQHF. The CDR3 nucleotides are TGTGCCAGCAGCCCGAGGACAGGGCCCCAGCCCCAGCATTTT.

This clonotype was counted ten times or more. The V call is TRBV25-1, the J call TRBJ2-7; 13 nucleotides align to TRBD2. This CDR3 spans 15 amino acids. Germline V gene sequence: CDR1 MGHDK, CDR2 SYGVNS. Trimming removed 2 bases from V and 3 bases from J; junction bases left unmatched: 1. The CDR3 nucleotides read TGTGCCAGCAGTGAAGGGACTAGCGGGGTCTACGAGCAGTACTTC. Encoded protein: CASSEGTSGVYEQYF.

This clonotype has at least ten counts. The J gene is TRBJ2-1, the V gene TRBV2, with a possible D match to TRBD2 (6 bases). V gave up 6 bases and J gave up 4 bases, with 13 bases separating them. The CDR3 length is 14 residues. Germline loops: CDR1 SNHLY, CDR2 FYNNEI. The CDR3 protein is CASRENGGYNEQFF. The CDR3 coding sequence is TGTGCCAGCAGGGAAAACGGGGGTTACAATGAGCAGTTCTTC.

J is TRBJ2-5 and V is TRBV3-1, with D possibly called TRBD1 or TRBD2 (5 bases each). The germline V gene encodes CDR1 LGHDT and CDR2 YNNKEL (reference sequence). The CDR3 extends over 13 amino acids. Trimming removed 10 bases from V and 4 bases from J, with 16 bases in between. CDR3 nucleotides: TGTGCCATCCCAGGGAGAGAATTAGAGACCCAGTACTTC. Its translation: CAIPGRELETQYF.

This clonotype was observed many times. CDR3 nucleotides: TGTGCCAGCAGCCGAAGACTAGCGGGGGGCCTTTGGGATGAGCAGTTCTTC. It codes for CASSRRLAGGLWDEQFF. The chain uses TRBV4-2 and TRBJ2-1; 13 bases align to TRBD2. Germline loops: CDR1 LGHNA, CDR2 YNFKEQ. V dropped 4 bases and J dropped 8; count of bases not matched to a gene: 11. This CDR3 spans 17 amino acids.

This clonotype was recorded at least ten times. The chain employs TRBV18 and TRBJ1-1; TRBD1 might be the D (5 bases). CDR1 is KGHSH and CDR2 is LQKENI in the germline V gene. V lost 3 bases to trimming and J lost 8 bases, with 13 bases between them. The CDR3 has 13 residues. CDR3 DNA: TGTGCCAGCTCACCGTACCCTCAGGGCGAAGCTTTCTTT. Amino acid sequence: CASSPYPQGEAFF.

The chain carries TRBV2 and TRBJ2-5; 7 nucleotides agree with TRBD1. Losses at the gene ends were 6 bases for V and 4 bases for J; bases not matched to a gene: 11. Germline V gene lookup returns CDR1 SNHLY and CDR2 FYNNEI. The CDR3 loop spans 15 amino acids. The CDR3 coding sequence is TGTGCCAGCAGCTGGTCAGGGACAGAATTAGAGACCCAGTACTTC. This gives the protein CASSWSGTELETQYF.

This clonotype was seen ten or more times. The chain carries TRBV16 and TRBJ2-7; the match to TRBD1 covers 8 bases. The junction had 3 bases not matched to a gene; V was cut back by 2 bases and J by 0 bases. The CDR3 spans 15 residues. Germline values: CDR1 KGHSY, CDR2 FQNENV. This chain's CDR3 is CASSQQTGASYEQYF. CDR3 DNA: TGTGCCAGCAGCCAACAGACAGGGGCCTCCTACGAGCAGTACTTC.

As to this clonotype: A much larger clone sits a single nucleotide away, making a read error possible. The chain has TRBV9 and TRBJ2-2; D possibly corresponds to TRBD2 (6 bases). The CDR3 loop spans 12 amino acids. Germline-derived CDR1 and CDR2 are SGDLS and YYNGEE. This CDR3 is CASSPYTGGLFF. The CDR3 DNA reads TGTGCCAGCAGCCCGTACACCGGGGGGCTGTTTTTT.

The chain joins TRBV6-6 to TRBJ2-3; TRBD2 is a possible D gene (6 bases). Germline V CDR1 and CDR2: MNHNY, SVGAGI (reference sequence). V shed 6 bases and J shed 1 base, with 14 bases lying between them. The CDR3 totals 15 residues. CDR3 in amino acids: CASRPGDSRTDTQYF. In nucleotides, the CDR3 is TGTGCCAGCAGACCGGGAGACAGTCGCACAGATACGCAGTATTTT.

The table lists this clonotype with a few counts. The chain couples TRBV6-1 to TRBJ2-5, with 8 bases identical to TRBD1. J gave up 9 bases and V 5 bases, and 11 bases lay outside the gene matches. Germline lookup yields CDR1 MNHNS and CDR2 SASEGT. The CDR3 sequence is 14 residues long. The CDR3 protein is CASSQQQGVGAQYF. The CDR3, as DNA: TGTGCCAGCAGTCAACAACAGGGGGTGGGGGCCCAGTACTTC.

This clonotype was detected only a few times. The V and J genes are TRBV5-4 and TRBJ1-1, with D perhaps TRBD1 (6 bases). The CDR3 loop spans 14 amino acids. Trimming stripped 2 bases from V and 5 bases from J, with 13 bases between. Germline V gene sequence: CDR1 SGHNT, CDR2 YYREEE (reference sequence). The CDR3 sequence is CASSLEGGRTEAFF. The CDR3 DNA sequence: TGTGCCAGCAGCTTAGAGGGGGGGCGAACTGAAGCTTTCTTT.

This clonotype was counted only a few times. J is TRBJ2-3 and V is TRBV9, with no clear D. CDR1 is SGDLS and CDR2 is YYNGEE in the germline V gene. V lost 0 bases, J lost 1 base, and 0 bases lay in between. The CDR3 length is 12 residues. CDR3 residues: CASSVGTDTQYF. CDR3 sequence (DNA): TGTGCCAGCAGCGTAGGCACAGATACGCAGTATTTT.

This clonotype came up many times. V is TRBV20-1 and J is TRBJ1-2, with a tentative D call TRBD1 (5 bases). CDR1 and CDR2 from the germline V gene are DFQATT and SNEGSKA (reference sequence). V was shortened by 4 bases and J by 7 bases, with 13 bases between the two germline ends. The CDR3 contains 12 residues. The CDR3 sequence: CSAKGTTAGYTF. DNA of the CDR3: TGCAGTGCTAAAGGGACGACGGCTGGCTACACCTTC.

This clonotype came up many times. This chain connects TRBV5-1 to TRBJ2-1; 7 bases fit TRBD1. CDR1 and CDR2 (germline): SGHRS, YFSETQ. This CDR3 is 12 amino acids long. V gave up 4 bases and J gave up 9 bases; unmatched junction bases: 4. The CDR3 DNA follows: TGCGCCAGCAGCCGACAGGGTTTTGAGCAGTTCTTC. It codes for CASSRQGFEQFF.